This TCR beta chain is from a study of identical twins (dated by TCRdb to about 2016). A note on the overall study: The study deep-sequenced TCR alpha and beta repertoires from monozygotic twins, unrelated adults of various ages and cord blood to test whether fetal clonotypes persist. Replicate twin experiments were performed at different times using different library preparation protocols to rule out contamination. Findings and caveats that apply to the study as a whole: Out-of-frame TCR alpha sequences shared between twins showed an excess of low generation-probability sequences compared with coincidental sharing between unrelated individuals. Excess twin sharing in beta out-of-frame sequences was weaker because fewer shared sequences lowered the signal-to-noise ratio. Zero-insertion analyses could be partly confounded by invariant T cells such as MAIT and iNKT, although diverse VJ usage argued against such confounding for most clonotypes. Fewer insertions were carried by abundant cord blood beta clonotypes; a weaker similar trend was observed in young adult naive repertoires, while no such trend was observed in memory repertoires. Conclusions relied on cross-sectional statistical analysis, since the same donors could not be followed over many years. Out-of-frame TCR alpha sharing in monozygotic twins was systematically underestimated by recombination models, whereas sharing between unrelated individuals was in agreement with the recombination models.

A few counts support this clonotype. Its antigen is unknown. No qualities accompany the bases; no much larger clone lies one base away. Every donor was a healthy Caucasian. Library construction relied on 5' RACE. TCRdb shows the sequencer as Illumina HiSeq 2000. Template switching introduced a universal primer binding site; the final cDNA contained a unique molecular identifier, enabling accurate counting of TCR cDNA molecules. First-strand cDNA for TCR alpha and beta chains was synthesized from specific primers in the conserved constant-segment region. To control for contamination, every cDNA library carried two barcodes: a SMART-Mk sample barcode plus Illumina barcodes. TruSeq adapter sequences along with Illumina sample barcodes were introduced in two successive PCR steps. The Illumina HiSeq platform was used with custom primers to sequence TCR alpha and beta cDNA libraries. Per the source publication's procedure: MiGEC processed the raw reads to extract unique molecular identifiers, while MiXCR was used to determine the CDR3 positions. For each individual, recombination models were inferred using an EM algorithm with the repgenHMM and IGoR tools. The analysis of shared clonotypes was done with the tcR package in R, with sharing normalized by the product of cloneset sizes. To study raw recombination without the effects of thymic and clonal selection, out-of-frame nonproductive sequences were analyzed. Using fastp trimming at Q25 and MiXCR clonotype assembly, TCRdb reanalyzed the public sequencing data and kept in-frame beta chains. Each record represents a unique CDR3 protein, reported with the most common genes and DNA among its rows. The V and J calls follow TCRdb's processing rather than the paper's. This sample gives about 1.7 million distinct CDR3 sequences in total; around a third of them show up just once. The leading ten clones occupy approximately 0.29% of the sample.

The clonotype comes from a newborn girl in good health. The source material was cord blood.

The nucleotide sequence reads TGTGCCAGCAGCCAAGAACCGGGGACAGCTAATGAAAAACTGTTTTTT. It translates as CASSQEPGTANEKLFF. This chain joins TRBV4-2 to TRBJ1-4, and 7 junction bases match TRBD1. V trim: 0 bases; J trim: 3 bases; unmatched bases: 4. The CDR3 holds 16 amino acids from the cysteine to the phenylalanine. The DNA shown is the 48-base CDR3, in frame from base 1. CDR1 and CDR2 are read off the germline V gene as LGHNA and YNFKEQ.